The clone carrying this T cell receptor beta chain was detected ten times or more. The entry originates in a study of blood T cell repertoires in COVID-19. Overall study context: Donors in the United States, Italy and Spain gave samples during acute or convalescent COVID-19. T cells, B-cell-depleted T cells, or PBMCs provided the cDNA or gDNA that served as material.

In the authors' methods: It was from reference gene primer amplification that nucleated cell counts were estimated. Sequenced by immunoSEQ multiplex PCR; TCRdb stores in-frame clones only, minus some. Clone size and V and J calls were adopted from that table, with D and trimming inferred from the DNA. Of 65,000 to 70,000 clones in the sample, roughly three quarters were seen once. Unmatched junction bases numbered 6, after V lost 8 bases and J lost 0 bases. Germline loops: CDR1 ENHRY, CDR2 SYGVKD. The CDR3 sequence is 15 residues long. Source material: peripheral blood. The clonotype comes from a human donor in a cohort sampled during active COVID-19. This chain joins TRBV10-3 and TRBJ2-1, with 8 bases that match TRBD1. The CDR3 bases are TGTGCCATCCGAGGGACAGGCCACTCCTACAATGAGCAGTTCTTC. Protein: CAIRGTGHSYNEQFF.